This TCR beta chain was profiled in a study of patients and donors after allogeneic stem cell transplantation. This clonotype has just a few counts. TCRdb re-derived calls from the RT-PCR reads in MiXCR, one entry per CDR3 protein. There are about 960,000 distinct CDR3 sequences in the sample; 18% occur only once, and 5.5% to 6.5% lies in the top ten. The CDR3 has 12 residues. V gave up 4 bases and J gave up 6 bases, with 4 bases separating them. CDR1 and CDR2 (germline): MGHDK, SYGVNS. The clonotype was recovered from a human donor who was either an allogeneic HSCT recipient or a stem cell or donor lymphocyte infusion donor (not recorded which). It is not recorded whose cells these are; they may come from a transplant donor. The J gene is TRBJ1-6, the V gene TRBV25-1, with no clear D. What was sequenced was blood, either unsorted or a sorted T cell fraction (not recorded which). The DNA for the CDR3 is TGTGCCAGCAGTGGCGCTAATTCACCCCTCCACTTT. Residues: CASSGANSPLHF.